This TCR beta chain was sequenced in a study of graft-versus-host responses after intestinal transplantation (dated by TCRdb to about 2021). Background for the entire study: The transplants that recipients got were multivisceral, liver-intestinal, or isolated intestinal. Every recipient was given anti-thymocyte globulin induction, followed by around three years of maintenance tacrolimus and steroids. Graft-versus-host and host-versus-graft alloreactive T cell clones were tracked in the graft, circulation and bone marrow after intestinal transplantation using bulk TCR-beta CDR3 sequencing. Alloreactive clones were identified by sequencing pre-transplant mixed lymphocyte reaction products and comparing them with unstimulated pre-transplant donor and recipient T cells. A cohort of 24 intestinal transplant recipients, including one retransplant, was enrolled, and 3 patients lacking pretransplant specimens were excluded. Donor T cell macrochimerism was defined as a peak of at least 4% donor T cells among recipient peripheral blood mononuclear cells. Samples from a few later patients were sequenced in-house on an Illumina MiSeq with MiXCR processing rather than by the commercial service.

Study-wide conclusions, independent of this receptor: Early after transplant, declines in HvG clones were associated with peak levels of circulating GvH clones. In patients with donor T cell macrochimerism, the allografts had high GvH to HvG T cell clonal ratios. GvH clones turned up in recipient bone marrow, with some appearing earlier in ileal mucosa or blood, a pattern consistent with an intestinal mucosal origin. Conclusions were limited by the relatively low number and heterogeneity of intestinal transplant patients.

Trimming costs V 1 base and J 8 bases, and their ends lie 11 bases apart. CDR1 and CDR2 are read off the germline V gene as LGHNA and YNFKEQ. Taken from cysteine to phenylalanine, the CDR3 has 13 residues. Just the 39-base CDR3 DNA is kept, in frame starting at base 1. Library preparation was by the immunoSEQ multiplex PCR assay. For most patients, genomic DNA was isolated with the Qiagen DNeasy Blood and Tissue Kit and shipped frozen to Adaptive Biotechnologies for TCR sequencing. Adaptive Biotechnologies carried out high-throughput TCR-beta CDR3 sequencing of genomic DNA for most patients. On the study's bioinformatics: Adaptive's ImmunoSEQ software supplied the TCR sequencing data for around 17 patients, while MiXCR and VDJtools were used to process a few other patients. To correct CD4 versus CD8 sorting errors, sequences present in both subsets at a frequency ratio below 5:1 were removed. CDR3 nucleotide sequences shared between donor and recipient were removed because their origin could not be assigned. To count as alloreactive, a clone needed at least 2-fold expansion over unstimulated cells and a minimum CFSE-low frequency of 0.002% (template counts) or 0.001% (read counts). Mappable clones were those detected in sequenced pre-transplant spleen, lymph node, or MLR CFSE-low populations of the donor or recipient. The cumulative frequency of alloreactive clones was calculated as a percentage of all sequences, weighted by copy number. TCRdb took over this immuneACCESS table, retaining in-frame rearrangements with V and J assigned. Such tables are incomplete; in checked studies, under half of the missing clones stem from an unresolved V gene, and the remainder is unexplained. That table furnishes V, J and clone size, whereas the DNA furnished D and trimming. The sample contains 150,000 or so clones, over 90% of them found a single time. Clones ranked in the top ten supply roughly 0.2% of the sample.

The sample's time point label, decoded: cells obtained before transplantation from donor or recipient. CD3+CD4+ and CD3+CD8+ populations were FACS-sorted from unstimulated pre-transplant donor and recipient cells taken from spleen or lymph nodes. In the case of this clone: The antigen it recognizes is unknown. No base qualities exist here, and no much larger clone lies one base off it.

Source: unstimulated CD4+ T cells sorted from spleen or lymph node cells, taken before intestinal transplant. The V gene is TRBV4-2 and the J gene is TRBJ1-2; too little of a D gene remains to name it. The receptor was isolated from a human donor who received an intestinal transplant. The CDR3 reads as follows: CASSQVSAQGYTF. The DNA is TGTGCCAGCAGCCAAGTGTCGGCGCAAGGCTACACCTTC.